Below are 7 T cell receptor beta chains sequenced from a single sample in a study of T cells after yellow fever vaccination. TCRdb itself ran the 5' RACE reads through MiXCR, one entry per CDR3 protein. The data contain around 160,000 distinct CDR3 sequences, around 7.2% of them singletons. Sequences were derived from CD4+ T cells sorted from PBMCs, sampled 5 to 6 days after the first yellow fever vaccination. These TCRs come from a man in his late teens or twenties who received the YFV17D yellow fever vaccine.

The J gene is TRBJ2-7, the V gene TRBV4-3; tentative D call: TRBD2 (6 bases). Germline assignment: CDR1 LGHNA and CDR2 YSLEER. The CDR3 runs to 19 residues. V was trimmed by 0 bases and J by 2 bases, leaving 23 bases between them. The CDR3 sequence is CASSQDYKWGVKEAYEQYF. The CDR3 bases are TGCGCCAGCAGCCAAGATTATAAATGGGGGGTAAAGGAGGCCTACGAGCAGTACTTC.

This clonotype was seen repeatedly, ten times or more. The chain joins TRBV12-3 or TRBV12-4 to TRBJ1-2, with 9 bases identical to TRBD1. The CDR3 has 16 residues. The V segment lost 2 bases and the J segment 0 bases; nucleotides outside the gene matches: 4. CDR3 loop: CASSLHRGRANYGYTF. The CDR3 nucleotides read TGTGCCAGCAGTTTACACAGGGGGCGAGCTAACTATGGCTACACCTTC.

In this sample, this clonotype turned up a few times. The rearrangement joins TRBV5-4 to TRBJ1-4; TRBD1 agrees at 7 bases. The CDR3 spans 14 residues. V trimming: 4 bases; J trimming: 4 bases; junction bases outside the gene matches: 4. Germline V gives CDR1 SGHNT, CDR2 YYREEE (reference sequence). The CDR3 loop is CASSRDSLNEKLFF. The CDR3, as DNA: TGTGCCAGCAGCCGGGACAGCCTTAATGAAAAACTGTTTTTT.

Ten or more counts support this clonotype. V is TRBV5-8 and J is TRBJ2-5, with 9 bases identical to TRBD2. Looked up from germline, CDR1 is SGHTS and CDR2 is YDEGEE. This CDR3 contains 17 residues. V lost 2 bases and J lost 1; bases outside the gene matches: 9. The chain's CDR3 is CASSFTLGAGGQETQYF. The CDR3 coding sequence is TGTGCCAGCAGCTTTACGCTCGGAGCGGGGGGCCAAGAGACCCAGTACTTC.

A word on this clonotype: One end of the junction varies from germline; a read error may be responsible. The chain joins TRBV20-1 to TRBJ2-1, with 8 bases aligning to TRBD1. This CDR3 spans 16 amino acids. CDR1 DFQATT and CDR2 SNEGSKA come from the germline V gene (reference sequence). In nucleotides, the CDR3 is TGCTGTGCTAGAGTTACCAGGGGGCAGGGTTTAGGTGAGCAGTTCTTC. It encodes CCARVTRGQGLGEQFF.

For this clonotype: An end of the junction differs from the germline gene, which may be a read error. This chain uses TRBV4-1 with TRBJ1-3; the D gene is possibly TRBD1 (5 bases). CDR1 MGHRA and CDR2 YSYEKL come from the germline V gene. The CDR3 consists of 16 residues. The CDR3 DNA sequence: TGCGCCAGCCGCCACACTCACCAGGGCTCTGGAAACACCATATATTTT. The encoded protein is CASRHTHQGSGNTIYF.

This clonotype showed up many times. The chain is built from TRBV20-1 and TRBJ2-1, with D perhaps TRBD2 (5 bases). This CDR3 has 15 amino acids. Germline V gene lookup returns CDR1 DFQATT and CDR2 SNEGSKA (reference sequence). V was cut by 6 bases and J by 0 bases, with 15 bases left in between. The CDR3 DNA is TGCAGTGCCCAGAGGGCAGCAGTCTCCTACAATGAGCAGTTCTTC. The encoded protein is CSAQRAAVSYNEQFF.